The source of this T cell receptor beta chain is a study of shared clonotypes between healthy human individuals. Assay used: immunoSEQ multiplex PCR; TCRdb lists only in-frame clones, some missing. Of about 2.1 million clones detected, 85% to 95% appear once; the ten largest clones hold around 1.7%. V dropped 1 base and J dropped 6 bases, with 13 bases sitting between them. The CDR3 contains 14 residues. Germline V gene lookup returns CDR1 SNHLY and CDR2 FYNNEI. Regarding the study as a whole: In general, naive subsets displayed greater estimated richness than memory subsets did. Clonotype sharing among donors was expected to depend on sequencing depth.

Selected positively for CCR7 and CD45RO-negative, naive CD8 cells excluded terminally differentiated effector memory CD45RA+ cells. Remarks on this clone: Its matching antigen is unknown.

The chain employs TRBV2 and TRBJ2-7; D remains unclear. Input material: naive CD8+ T cells from PBMCs. This receptor was identified in a man aged 18 to 29 in good health. Some clones in this sample may be carry-over from other donors' samples. This CDR3 is CASSEDARMPEQYF. The DNA for the CDR3 is TGTGCCAGCAGTGAAGATGCCAGAATGCCCGAGCAGTACTTC.